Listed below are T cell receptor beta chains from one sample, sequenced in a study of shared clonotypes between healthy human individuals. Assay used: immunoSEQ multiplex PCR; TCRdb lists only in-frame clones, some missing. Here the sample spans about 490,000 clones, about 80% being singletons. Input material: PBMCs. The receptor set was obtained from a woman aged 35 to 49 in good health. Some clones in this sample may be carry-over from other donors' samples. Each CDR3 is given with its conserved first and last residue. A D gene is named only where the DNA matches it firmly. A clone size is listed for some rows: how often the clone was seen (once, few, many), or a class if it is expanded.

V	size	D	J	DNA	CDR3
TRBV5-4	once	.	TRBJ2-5	TGTGCCAGCACCCCGGGAGGGGGCCTTCGCGAGACCCAGTACTTC	CASTPGGGLRETQYF
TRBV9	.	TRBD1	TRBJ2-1	TGTGCCAGCAGCGTAGCTGGGAGACAGGGTGGGGGTGAGCAGTTCTTC	CASSVAGRQGGGEQFF
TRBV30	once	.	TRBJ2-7	TGTGCCTGGAGTGCCGGAAGGTTCGAGCAGTACTTC	CAWSAGRFEQYF
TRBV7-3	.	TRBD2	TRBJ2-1	TGTGCCAGCAGCTTAACGAGGATAGCGGGGAACAATGAGCAGTTCTTC	CASSLTRIAGNNEQFF
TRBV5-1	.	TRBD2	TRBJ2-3	TGCGCCAGCAGCCCGGCCCCCACTAGCGGCCTCACAGATACGCAGTATTTT	CASSPAPTSGLTDTQYF
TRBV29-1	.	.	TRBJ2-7	TGCAGCGTGGAGGACTCCCCGACTAGCTACGAGCAGTACTTC	CSVEDSPTSYEQYF
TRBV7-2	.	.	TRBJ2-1	TGTGCCAGCAGCTTAGTTCAGAATCCCTACTCCTACAATGAGCAGTTCTTC	CASSLVQNPYSYNEQFF
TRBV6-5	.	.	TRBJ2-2	TGTGCCAGCATTCCCAAGGAGGGGGCCGGGGAGCTGTTTTTT	CASIPKEGAGELFF
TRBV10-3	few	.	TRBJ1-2	TGTGCCACCGACGAACTTGGACAGAATGGCTACACCTTC	CATDELGQNGYTF
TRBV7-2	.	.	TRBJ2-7	TGTGCCAGCAGCTTAGGTTGGGCCTACGAGCAGTACTTC	CASSLGWAYEQYF
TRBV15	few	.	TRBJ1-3	TGTGCCACCAGAGCATCGGACAGCCAGAGCTCTGGAAACACCATATATTTT	CATRASDSQSSGNTIYF
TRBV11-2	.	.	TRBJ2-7	TGTGCCAGCAGCCCAAGACAGTCCTACGAGCAGTACTTC	CASSPRQSYEQYF
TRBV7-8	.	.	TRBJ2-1	TGTGCCAGCAGCTTATGGGACACCCTCTACAATGAGCAGTTCTTC	CASSLWDTLYNEQFF
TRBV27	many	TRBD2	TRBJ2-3	TGTGCCAGCAGTTTATCGAGCCTAGCGGGAAGCACAGATACGCAGTATTTT	CASSLSSLAGSTDTQYF
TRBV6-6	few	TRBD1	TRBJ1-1	TGTGCCAGCAATCAGGGACAGGACAACACTGAAGCTTTCTTT	CASNQGQDNTEAFF
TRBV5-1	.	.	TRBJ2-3	TGCGCCAGCAGCTCGACCCTGGTTGGTGGCACAGATACGCAGTATTTT	CASSSTLVGGTDTQYF
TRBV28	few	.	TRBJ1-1	TGTGCCAGCGTCCATGAAGGGAGGACTGAAGCTTTCTTT	CASVHEGRTEAFF
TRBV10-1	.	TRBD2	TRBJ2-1	TGCGCCAGCAGTCCTAGCGGGACCCATGAGCAGTTCTTC	CASSPSGTHEQFF
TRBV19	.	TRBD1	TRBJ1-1	TGTGCCAGTAGTGCCCGGGACAGGGGGCCGATGAACACTGAAGCTTTCTTT	CASSARDRGPMNTEAFF
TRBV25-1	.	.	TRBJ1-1	TGTGCCAGCAGTGAATGGGGCCGAGGTGGGACTGAAGCTTTCTTT	CASSEWGRGGTEAFF
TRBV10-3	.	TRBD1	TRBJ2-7	TGTGCCATAGGGGACAGCTCCTACGAGCAGTACTTC	CAIGDSSYEQYF
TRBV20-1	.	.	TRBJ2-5	TGCAGTGCTAGAGTGGCAGAGACCCAGTACTTC	CSARVAETQYF
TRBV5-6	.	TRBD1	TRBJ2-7	TGTGCCAGCAGCGCGACGGGACAGGGGGGACTAGCTCCCGAGCAGTACTTC	CASSATGQGGLAPEQYF
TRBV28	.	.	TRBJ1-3	TGTGCCAGCTACGAGGTCAGGGAGGACACCATATATTTT	CASYEVREDTIYF
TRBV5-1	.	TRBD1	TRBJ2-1	TGCGCCAGCAGCTGGGGGACAGGGGGAAATGAGCAGTTCTTC	CASSWGTGGNEQFF
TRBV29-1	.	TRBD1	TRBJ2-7	TGCAGCGCCGACGAAACAGGGGTGGGTGAGCAGTACTTC	CSADETGVGEQYF
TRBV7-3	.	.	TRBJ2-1	TGTGCCAGCAGCCCGGGACTCCCCTACAATGAGCAGTTCTTC	CASSPGLPYNEQFF
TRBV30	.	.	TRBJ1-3	TGTGCCTGGACATGGGGTCCAGGAAACACCATATATTTT	CAWTWGPGNTIYF
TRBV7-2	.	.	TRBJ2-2	TGTGCCAGCAGCTTCCAAGCGGGCACCGGGGAGCTGTTTTTT	CASSFQAGTGELFF
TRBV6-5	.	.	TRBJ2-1	TGTGCCAGCAGTTACTCGCAGGACAATGAGCAGTTCTTC	CASSYSQDNEQFF
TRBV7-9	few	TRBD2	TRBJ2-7	TGTGCCAGCAGCCCCGGACTAGAACGTGGAGGCGAGCAGTACTTC	CASSPGLERGGEQYF
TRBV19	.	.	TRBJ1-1	TGTGCCAGTCAGAGGGCAGAGAACACTGAAGCTTTCTTT	CASQRAENTEAFF
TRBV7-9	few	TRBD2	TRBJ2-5	TGTGCCAGCAGCCTAGGGACTAGCATGGAGACCCAGTACTTC	CASSLGTSMETQYF
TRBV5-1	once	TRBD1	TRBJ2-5	TGCGCCAGCAGCCGACAGGGTGACTACCAAGAGACCCAGTACTTC	CASSRQGDYQETQYF
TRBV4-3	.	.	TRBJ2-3	TGCGCCAGCAGCCAAGTTTTGTTTGGAGATACGCAGTATTTT	CASSQVLFGDTQYF
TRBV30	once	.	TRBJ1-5	TGTGCCTGGAGTGTGGGCGGTTCTGTTCAGCCCCAGCATTTT	CAWSVGGSVQPQHF
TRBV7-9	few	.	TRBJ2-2	TGTGCCAGCAGCCCCGCAGACACCGGGGAGCTGTTTTTT	CASSPADTGELFF
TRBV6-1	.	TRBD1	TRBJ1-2	TGTGCCAGCAGACGTGGACAGGGGGTCGATGGCTACACCTTC	CASRRGQGVDGYTF
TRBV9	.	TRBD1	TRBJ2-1	TGTGCCAGCAGCGTTCGTGGGGGACAGTGGGAGCAGTTCTTC	CASSVRGGQWEQFF
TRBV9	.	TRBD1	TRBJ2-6	TGTGCCAGCAGCGTTTCCGCCGGGACAGGGAGAGCGGGGGCCAACGTCCTGACTTTC	CASSVSAGTGRAGANVLTF
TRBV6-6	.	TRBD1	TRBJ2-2	TGTGCCAGCAGATATCCGGGACAGTCGCGGACCGGGGAGCTGTTTTTT	CASRYPGQSRTGELFF
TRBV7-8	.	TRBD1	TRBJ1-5	TGTGCCAGCAGCTTAGGGACAGGGAGGGGGGATCAGCCCCAGCATTTT	CASSLGTGRGDQPQHF
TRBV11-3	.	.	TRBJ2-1	TGTGCCAGCAGCTTAGAACCAAATGAGCAGTTCTTC	CASSLEPNEQFF
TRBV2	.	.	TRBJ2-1	TGTGCCAGCAGCCTCAATGAGCAGTTCTTC	CASSLNEQFF
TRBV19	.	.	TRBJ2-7	TGTGCCAGTAGTATTCTACACCCAGACTACGAGCAGTACTTC	CASSILHPDYEQYF
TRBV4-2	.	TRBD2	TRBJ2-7	TGTGCCAGCAGCCAAGATGCACTAGCGGGAGGGGCCTACGAGCAGTACTTC	CASSQDALAGGAYEQYF
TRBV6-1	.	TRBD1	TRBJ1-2	TGTGCCAGCAGTCTCGACAGGGGGGGCTATGGCTACACCTTC	CASSLDRGGYGYTF
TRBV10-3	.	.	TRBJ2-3	TGTGCCATCAGTAGTGCTACGCGGGACACAGATACGCAGTATTTT	CAISSATRDTDTQYF
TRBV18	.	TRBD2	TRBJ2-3	TGTGCCAGCTCACCGCCGGCTAGCGGGAGCACAGATACGCAGTATTTT	CASSPPASGSTDTQYF
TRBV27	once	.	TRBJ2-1	TGTGCCAGCAGAACCGACCACCCCTACAATGAGCAGTTCTTC	CASRTDHPYNEQFF
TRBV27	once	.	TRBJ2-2	TGTGCCAGCAGTTTAAGTGGGAGTTACACCGGGGAGCTGTTTTTT	CASSLSGSYTGELFF
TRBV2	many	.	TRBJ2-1	TGTGCCAGTCCCCCGCGCCATGAGCAGTTCTTC	CASPPRHEQFF
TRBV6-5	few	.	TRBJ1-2	TGTGCCAGCAGCCTCCGGGGGGGCTCATATGGCTACACCTTC	CASSLRGGSYGYTF
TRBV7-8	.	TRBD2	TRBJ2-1	TGTGCCAGCAGACCTACTAGCGGCCCTTCCCCCAGCTCCTACAATGAGCAGTTCTTC	CASRPTSGPSPSSYNEQFF
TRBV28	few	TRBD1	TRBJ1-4	TGTGCCAGCAGCCATCAACTCCCGACAGGGGCGGCCGAAAAACTGTTTTTT	CASSHQLPTGAAEKLFF
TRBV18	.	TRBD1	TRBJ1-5	TGTGCCAGCTCAGAGGGACAGGGAAGCAATCAGCCCCAGCATTTT	CASSEGQGSNQPQHF
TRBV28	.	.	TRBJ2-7	TGTGCCAGCAGTTTCTCGGGGAACCAATACGAGCAGTACTTC	CASSFSGNQYEQYF
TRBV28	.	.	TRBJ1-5	TGTGCCAGCAGTTCACCAAGGGTTAATAGCAATCAGCCCCAGCATTTT	CASSSPRVNSNQPQHF
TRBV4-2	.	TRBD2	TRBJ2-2	TGTGCCAGCACTCAATACCCCGGGAGGCCGGGCGGGGAGCTGTTTTTT	CASTQYPGRPGGELFF
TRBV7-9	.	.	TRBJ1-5	TGTGCCAGCGGCCTGACCGGCAATCAGCCCCAGCATTTT	CASGLTGNQPQHF